The clone carrying this TCR beta chain appeared a few times. There are 17 residues in the CDR3. The ends lost 6 bases at V and 10 bases at J; junction bases unmatched: 16. The germline gives CDR1 SEHNR, CDR2 FQNEAQ (reference sequence). This sample is drawn from a study of blood T cells in healthy people across ages. Together with a sample-barcoded 5' primer, a J-beta primer mix was included in a second PCR lasting roughly 6 to 12 cycles. TCRdb ran MiXCR on the 5' RACE reads and lists one entry per CDR3 protein. The table has more than 800,000 distinct CDR3 sequences, 29% seen once. Sequences were obtained from blood. The source is a woman older than 75 in good health. The chain is built from TRBV7-9 and TRBJ1-6; 9 bases align to TRBD1. The CDR3 is CASSYHPGQGRGSPLHF. The CDR3 DNA is TGTGCCAGCAGTTACCACCCGGGACAGGGAAGAGGGTCACCCCTCCACTTT. The full variable domain, in which reference TRBV7-9 and TRBJ1-6 provide the parts outside the CDR3, is DTGVSQNPRHKITKRGQNVTFRCDPISEHNRLYWYRQTLGQGPEFLTYFQNEAQLEKSRLLSDRFSAERPKGSFSTLEIQRTEQGDSAMYLCASSYHPGQGRGSPLHFGNGTRLTVT.